Listed below are T cell receptor beta chains from one sample, sequenced in a study of OX40 agonist ivuxolimab in advanced cancers. Produced via immunoSEQ multiplex PCR; TCRdb's table is partial and in-frame only. The sample yields about 48,000 clones, approximately 86% seen once. The sequences come from CD4+ or CD8+ T cells sorted from blood, collected in a trial of the OX40 agonist ivuxolimab. Every receptor here comes from an adult with an advanced solid tumor such as melanoma, head and neck, liver or kidney cancer. Both conserved end residues are part of each CDR3. D genes are given only for firm matches. Clone size is not always given. Where it is, it says once, few, many or a class for expanded clones.

j_gene,abundance,d_gene,v_gene,CDR3aa,CDR3nt
TRBJ2-1,.,.,TRBV11-3,CASSLGGARNEQFF,TGTGCCAGCAGCTTAGGTGGGGCGCGCAATGAGCAGTTCTTC
TRBJ2-1,.,TRBD2,TRBV7-7,CASSLAGGNEQFF,TGTGCTAGCAGCTTAGCGGGGGGGAATGAGCAGTTCTTC
TRBJ2-4,.,.,TRBV30,CAWSLGGIQYF,TGTGCCTGGAGCCTCGGCGGCATTCAGTACTTC
TRBJ1-2,.,TRBD1,TRBV5-4,CASSTGTGYGYTF,TGTGCCAGCAGCACGGGGACAGGATATGGCTACACCTTC
TRBJ2-6,.,TRBD1,TRBV7-6,CASSLESDGDRAVSGANVLTF,TGTGCCAGCAGCTTAGAATCCGATGGGGACAGGGCCGTCTCTGGGGCCAACGTCCTGACTTTC
TRBJ1-5,.,.,TRBV7-9,CASSSEGQPQHF,TGTGCCAGCAGCTCTGAGGGTCAGCCCCAGCATTTT
TRBJ1-4,.,TRBD1,TRBV15,CATSRDPGGVGNEKLFF,TGTGCCACCAGCAGAGATCCAGGGGGCGTCGGTAATGAAAAACTGTTTTTT
TRBJ1-5,.,.,TRBV6-5,CASRVSRRANQPQHF,TGTGCCAGCCGTGTGTCTCGGAGAGCCAATCAGCCCCAGCATTTT
TRBJ2-5,.,TRBD2,TRBV5-4,CASSLAGGQGETQYF,TGTGCCAGCAGCTTGGCGGGGGGGCAGGGGGAGACCCAGTACTTC
TRBJ1-2,.,.,TRBV7-9,CASRVNYGYTF,TGTGCCAGCAGGGTGAACTATGGCTACACCTTC
TRBJ2-5,few,TRBD1,TRBV10-3,CAIWTGHIQETQYF,TGTGCCATTTGGACAGGGCATATTCAGGAGACCCAGTACTTC
TRBJ2-7,.,.,TRBV7-7,CASSPQTGYEQYF,TGTGCTAGCAGCCCACAGACGGGCTACGAGCAGTACTTC
TRBJ1-1,.,.,TRBV18,CASSQGGLGDAFF,TGTGCCAGCTCCCAGGGTGGCCTGGGGGACGCTTTCTTT
TRBJ1-5,.,.,TRBV29-1,CSVGMYEPQHF,TGCAGCGTTGGGATGTACGAGCCCCAGCATTTT
TRBJ2-7,.,.,TRBV7-9,CASSLQAGSFEQYF,TGTGCCAGCAGCTTGCAGGCAGGTTCTTTTGAGCAGTACTTC
TRBJ1-1,once,.,TRBV11-2,CASSPPPLSYRAFF,TGTGCCAGCAGCCCGCCCCCCTTAAGCTATCGGGCTTTCTTT
TRBJ2-7,.,TRBD2,TRBV6-1,CASGDYYEQYF,TGTGCCAGCGGGGACTACTACGAGCAGTACTTC
TRBJ2-1,.,.,TRBV5-1,CASSSPRGTGEQFF,TGCGCCAGCAGCTCCCCCAGGGGAACCGGGGAGCAGTTCTTC
TRBJ1-2,.,TRBD1,TRBV7-2,CASRPDRGRWNYGYTF,TGTGCCAGCAGACCAGACAGGGGGCGCTGGAACTATGGCTACACCTTC
TRBJ2-1,.,.,TRBV7-2,CASSLGRYNEQFF,TGTGCCAGCAGCTTAGGTCGTTACAATGAGCAGTTCTTC
TRBJ1-3,.,.,TRBV30,CAWSDPFSGNTIYF,TGTGCCTGGAGTGACCCCTTCTCTGGAAACACCATATATTTT
TRBJ2-7,.,.,TRBV21-1,CAGGLTRTYEQYF,TGTGCCGGGGGATTGACTCGTACTTACGAGCAGTACTTC
TRBJ1-2,.,.,TRBV4-1,CASSQSPGAGGYTF,TGCGCCAGCAGCCAATCCCCGGGGGCCGGAGGCTACACCTTC
TRBJ2-5,.,TRBD2,TRBV7-7,CASSLAFLAGQETQYF,TGTGCTAGCAGCTTAGCGTTCCTAGCGGGCCAAGAGACCCAGTACTTC
TRBJ2-3,once,.,TRBV6-4,CASSDGGSTDTQYF,TGTGCCAGCAGTGATGGGGGGAGCACAGATACGCAGTATTTT
TRBJ1-6,.,TRBD1,TRBV9,CASSAGTGEWGPLHF,TGTGCCAGCAGCGCCGGGACAGGGGAATGGGGACCCCTCCACTTT
TRBJ1-1,once,.,TRBV12-5,CASGLPPTEAFF,TGTGCTAGTGGTTTGCCCCCCACTGAAGCTTTCTTT
TRBJ2-5,.,.,TRBV6-5,CASTIHEGQETQYF,TGTGCCAGCACGATACATGAGGGGCAAGAGACCCAGTACTTC
TRBJ1-2,.,.,TRBV19,CASSNRAGGYTF,TGTGCCAGTAGTAACAGGGCAGGTGGCTACACCTTC
TRBJ1-4,.,TRBD1,TRBV19,CASSIGQGTTALKEKLFF,TGTGCCAGTAGTATCGGACAGGGAACTACAGCCCTTAAGGAAAAACTGTTTTTT
TRBJ1-1,.,.,TRBV18,CASSPEKGGNTEAFF,TGTGCCAGCTCACCAGAGAAGGGCGGGAACACTGAAGCTTTCTTT
TRBJ1-1,.,TRBD1,TRBV7-2,CASSLGIRGQAFF,TGTGCCAGCAGCTTAGGGATAAGGGGGCAAGCTTTCTTT
TRBJ1-2,once,.,TRBV18,CASSPSGPLANYGYTF,TGTGCCAGCTCACCTTCCGGGCCCCTAGCTAACTATGGCTACACCTTC
TRBJ2-7,few,.,TRBV5-1,CASSLDTTLGQYF,TGCGCCAGCAGCTTGGACACGACCCTAGGGCAGTACTTC
TRBJ1-2,.,.,TRBV25-1,CASSEYSGFLAGYTF,TGTGCCAGCAGTGAATACTCGGGGTTTTTGGCCGGCTACACCTTC
TRBJ1-2,.,.,TRBV6-1,CASSAGVNYGYTF,TGTGCCAGCAGTGCGGGGGTAAACTATGGCTACACCTTC
TRBJ1-1,.,.,TRBV6-1,CASSSRGGWNTEAFF,TGTGCCAGCAGTTCTCGAGGGGGATGGAACACTGAAGCTTTCTTT
TRBJ2-6,.,.,TRBV5-1,CASSYGGTGANVLTF,TGCGCCAGCAGCTATGGGGGGACTGGGGCCAACGTCCTGACTTTC
TRBJ2-3,.,.,TRBV19,CASSMGSGTVGTDTQYF,TGTGCCAGTAGTATGGGGAGCGGGACAGTGGGCACAGATACGCAGTATTTT
TRBJ1-5,few,.,TRBV6-6,CASSYSAVGLQPQHF,TGTGCCAGCAGTTACTCAGCGGTAGGGTTACAGCCCCAGCATTTT
TRBJ2-5,.,.,TRBV4-3,CASSQGGWETQYF,TGCGCCAGCAGCCAAGGGGGGTGGGAGACCCAGTACTTC
TRBJ1-2,.,TRBD1,TRBV19,CASRRYRGGGYTF,TGTGCCAGTAGGAGATACAGGGGTGGCGGCTACACCTTC
TRBJ1-1,.,TRBD1,TRBV9,CASSVRDRGVTEAFF,TGTGCCAGCAGCGTACGGGACAGGGGAGTTACTGAAGCTTTCTTT
TRBJ1-1,.,.,TRBV5-4,CASSSVVNTEAFF,TGTGCCAGCAGCTCCGTCGTGAACACTGAAGCTTTCTTT
TRBJ2-1,.,TRBD1,TRBV9,CASSGRTGVNEQFF,TGTGCCAGCAGCGGACGGACAGGGGTCAATGAGCAGTTCTTC
TRBJ2-3,.,TRBD2,TRBV19,CASSSGLAQSDTQYF,TGTGCCAGTAGCTCTGGACTAGCCCAGTCAGATACGCAGTATTTT